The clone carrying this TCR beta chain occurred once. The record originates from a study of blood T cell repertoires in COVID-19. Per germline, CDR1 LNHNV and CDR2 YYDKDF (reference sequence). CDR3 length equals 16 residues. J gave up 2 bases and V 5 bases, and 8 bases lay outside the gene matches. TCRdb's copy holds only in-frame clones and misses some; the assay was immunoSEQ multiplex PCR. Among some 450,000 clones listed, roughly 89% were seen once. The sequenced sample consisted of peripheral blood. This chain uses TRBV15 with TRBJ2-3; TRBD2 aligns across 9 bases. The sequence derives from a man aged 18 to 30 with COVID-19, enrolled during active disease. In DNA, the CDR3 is TGTGCCACCAGCGCTGGGGCGGGGGGGCTCACAGATACGCAGTATTTT. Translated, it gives CATSAGAGGLTDTQYF.